The next 31 T cell receptor beta chains were all read from a single sample in a study of shared clonotypes between healthy human individuals (dated by TCRdb to 2019 to 2021). Library preparation was by the immunoSEQ multiplex PCR assay. This is the immuneACCESS table as TCRdb keeps it, with only in-frame sequences that have V and J called. A part of the clones is gone; compared with another copy, unresolved V genes explain less than half, and the rest is unexplained. The sample contains fewer than 1 million clones, 90% to 97% of them found a single time. Around 0.21% of the sample is in the top ten clones. For the CD8 naive samples, CD45RO-negative cells were positively selected for CCR7, yielding a CD45RA+CCR7+ population from which TemRA cells were excluded. The sample comprised naive CD8+ T cells sorted from blood. Per the publication, the cell subset or site label means: CD45RA+CCR7+. Receptors were obtained from a young man in good health.

This sequence joins TRBV18 and TRBJ2-3, with 7 positions matching TRBD1. The V gene end was trimmed by 6 bases and the J gene end by 0 bases; junction bases not matched to a gene: 6. The CDR3 is 15 residues long. CDR1 is KGHSH and CDR2 is LQKENI in the germline V gene. The CDR3 bases are TGTGCCAGCTCCGGGGACAGATCTAGCACAGATACGCAGTATTTT. Translating gives CASSGDRSSTDTQYF.

This sequence joins TRBV6-6 and TRBJ2-7; 9 positions match TRBD1. Trimming cost V 7 bases and J 5 bases; bases outside gene matches: 15. CDR3 size: 16 residues. Germline values: CDR1 MNHNY, CDR2 SVGAGI (reference sequence). Here the CDR3 DNA reads TGTGCCAGCAAACCACAGGGGGCTGGGAGTTTTGACGAGCAGTACTTC. Protein sequence: CASKPQGAGSFDEQYF.

The CDR3 loop reads CASSLAIQMRANVLTF. In DNA, the CDR3 is TGTGCCAGCAGTTTAGCGATACAGATGAGGGCCAACGTCCTGACTTTC. The chain couples TRBV27 to TRBJ2-6; D call uncertain. Germline V gene data show CDR1 as MNHEY and CDR2 as SMNVEV (reference sequence). V lost 2 bases to trimming and J lost 5 bases, with 13 bases between them. The CDR3 is 16 residues long.

This clone is a singleton in its sample. This rearrangement joins TRBV10-3 to TRBJ2-1, with TRBD2 identical over 10 bases. The CDR3 spans 13 residues. Germline assignment: CDR1 ENHRY and CDR2 SYGVKD. The V gene end was trimmed by 10 bases and the J gene end by 5 bases; junction bases not matched to a gene: 5. The CDR3 reads CATGTSANNEQFF. The CDR3 DNA is TGTGCCACCGGGACTAGCGCGAACAATGAGCAGTTCTTC.

The chain joins TRBV25-1 to TRBJ2-5, with 10 bases fitting TRBD1. Trimming took 3 bases from V and 2 from J; bases not matched to a gene: 3. This CDR3 spans 15 amino acids. The V gene's germline CDR1 is MGHDK and CDR2 SYGVNS. CDR3 amino acids: CASSEPDRGQETQYF. CDR3 DNA: TGTGCCAGCAGTGAGCCGGACAGGGGGCAAGAGACCCAGTACTTC.

The chain employs TRBV5-4 and TRBJ1-2; 10 bases are a match to TRBD1. The V segment lost 0 bases and the J segment 3 bases; nucleotides outside the gene matches: 8. The germline gives CDR1 SGHNT, CDR2 YYREEE (reference sequence). This CDR3 has 17 amino acids. The CDR3 protein is CASSLVGQGVFDYGYTF. The CDR3 bases are TGTGCCAGCAGCTTGGTTGGACAGGGGGTGTTCGACTATGGCTACACCTTC.

As to this clone: Other DNA sequences within the sample encode an identical CDR3. The chain combines TRBV6-6 with TRBJ1-1; D may be TRBD1 (5 bases). Trimming shortened V by 3 bases and J by 7 bases, and 12 bases separated the two germline ends. CDR1 is MNHNY and CDR2 is SVGAGI in the germline V gene (reference sequence). The CDR3 sequence is 13 residues long. This CDR3 reads CASSYSGGDEAFF. The CDR3 DNA sequence: TGTGCCAGCAGTTATTCGGGGGGAGATGAAGCTTTCTTT.

The chain has TRBV27 and TRBJ2-7; 9 nucleotides line up with TRBD1. Germline CDR1 reads MNHEY; CDR2 reads SMNVEV (reference sequence). The CDR3 loop spans 14 amino acids. The trim removed 6 bases at V and 6 bases at J, leaving 9 bases unmatched. The CDR3 is CASRIGTGSIEQYF. CDR3 bases: TGTGCCAGCAGAATCGGGACAGGGAGCATCGAGCAGTACTTC.

This chain connects TRBV9 to TRBJ2-1; D call uncertain. The ends were cut back, 0 bases at V and 5 bases at J, with 12 bases in the middle. The CDR3 loop spans 15 amino acids. Per the germline V gene, CDR1 is SGDLS and CDR2 is YYNGEE. The CDR3 nucleotides are TGTGCCAGCAGCGTAGAGGGTCTAGGAAACAATGAGCAGTTCTTC. Translated, it gives CASSVEGLGNNEQFF. Full variable domain (remainder filled in from reference TRBV9 and TRBJ2-1): DSGVTQTPKHLITATGQRVTLRCSPRSGDLSVYWYQQSLDQGLQFLIQYYNGEERAKGNILERFSAQQFPDLHSELNLSSLELGDSALYFCASSVEGLGNNEQFFGPGTRLTVL.

V is TRBV10-3 and J is TRBJ1-1; D is possibly TRBD1 (5 bases). The V and J ends lost 0 bases and 1 base respectively, with 21 bases between them. The CDR3 is 19 residues long. From germline, CDR1 is ENHRY and CDR2 SYGVKD. The DNA of the CDR3 is TGTGCCATCAGTGAGTCGGATAGGGGCATCGGGAACGGGAACACTGAAGCTTTCTTT. Its protein is CAISESDRGIGNGNTEAFF.

V is TRBV6-1 and J is TRBJ2-7, with TRBD2 matching 12 bases. The CDR3 contains 12 residues. J was trimmed by 9 bases and V by 3 bases; bases with no gene match: 0. In germline, CDR1 is MNHNS, CDR2 SASEGT. CDR3 DNA sequence: TGTGCCAGCAGTGAGGGACTAGCGGGGCAGTACTTC. Amino acids: CASSEGLAGQYF.

The chain joins TRBV4-1 to TRBJ2-5; the match to TRBD2 covers 14 bases. From germline, CDR1 is MGHRA and CDR2 YSYEKL. The V gene end was trimmed by 1 base and the J gene end by 1 base; junction bases not matched to a gene: 2. CDR3 length: 17 amino acids. The CDR3 sequence is CASSQGTSGRIQETQYF. In nucleotides, the CDR3 is TGCGCCAGCAGCCAAGGGACTAGCGGGAGGATCCAAGAGACCCAGTACTTC.

The rearrangement joins TRBV11-2 to TRBJ2-5, with TRBD1 matching over 8 bases. Germline V gives CDR1 SGHAT, CDR2 FQNNGV. The CDR3 runs 16 residues. Losses at the gene ends were 5 bases for V and 2 bases for J; bases not matched to a gene: 10. CDR3 amino acids: CASSPRTGSRQETQYF. The CDR3 DNA reads TGTGCCAGCAGCCCTAGGACAGGGAGTCGGCAAGAGACCCAGTACTTC.

J is TRBJ2-1 and V is TRBV7-8; maybe TRBD2 (6 bases). The ends were cut back, 5 bases at V and 6 bases at J, with 8 bases in the middle. The CDR3 sequence is 12 residues long. Germline-derived CDR1 and CDR2 are SGHVS and FQNEAQ. The CDR3 DNA sequence: TGTGCCAGCAGCCGACTAGTCAATGAGCAGTTCTTC. Translating it yields CASSRLVNEQFF. Full variable domain (remainder filled in from reference TRBV7-8 and TRBJ2-1): GAGVSQSPRYKVAKRGQDVALRCDPISGHVSLFWYQQALGQGPEFLTYFQNEAQLDKSGLPSDRFFAERPEGSVSTLKIQRTQQEDSAVYLCASSRLVNEQFFGPGTRLTVL.

This sequence joins TRBV27 and TRBJ2-5; 9 nucleotides line up with TRBD2. CDR3 length: 17 residues. The germline CDR1 and CDR2 sequences are MNHEY and SMNVEV (reference sequence). V lost 7 bases, J lost 2 bases, and 14 bases stayed unmatched. CDR3 region: CASTTLELAGLQETQYF. The CDR3 coding sequence is TGTGCCAGCACTACCCTTGAGCTAGCGGGACTTCAAGAGACCCAGTACTTC.

The chain is built from TRBV5-6 and TRBJ2-7, with 9 positions matching TRBD2. The CDR3 sequence is 15 residues long. Trimming cost V 2 bases and J 6 bases; bases outside gene matches: 9. Germline-derived CDR1 and CDR2 are SGHDT and YYEEEE. The CDR3 coding sequence is TGTGCCAGCAGCTTTTGGGGCGGGAGGGCCGGCGAGCAGTACTTC. Residues: CASSFWGGRAGEQYF.

With regard to this clone: The sample contains more than one DNA sequence encoding this CDR3. This chain joins TRBV7-9 and TRBJ2-7; D may be TRBD1 or TRBD2 (5 bases each). CDR3 length: 12 amino acids. Trimming took 1 base from V and 5 from J, leaving 6 bases between them. Germline-derived CDR1 and CDR2 are SEHNR and FQNEAQ (reference sequence). CDR3 residues: CASSLGGDEQYF. CDR3 bases: TGTGCCAGCAGCTTAGGAGGGGACGAGCAGTACTTC.

The chain couples TRBV11-2 to TRBJ2-2; TRBD2 matches at 8 bases. The CDR3 has 15 residues. The V segment lost 5 bases and the J segment 4 bases; nucleotides outside the gene matches: 6. Germline CDR1 SGHAT, CDR2 FQNNGV. CDR3: CASSQSGGLTGELFF. CDR3 nucleotides: TGTGCCAGCAGCCAAAGCGGGGGCCTCACCGGGGAGCTGTTTTTT.

The genes are TRBV5-5 and TRBJ1-5, with D uncertain. This CDR3 is 16 amino acids long. Per the germline V gene, CDR1 is SGHKS and CDR2 is YYEKEE (reference sequence). V dropped 4 bases and J dropped 2 bases, with 16 bases sitting between them. Written as DNA, the CDR3 is TGTGCCAGCAGCCCAGGAGAAGTGATTGGCAATCAGCCCCAGCATTTT. Translating it yields CASSPGEVIGNQPQHF. Based on the CDR3 plus reference TRBV5-5 and TRBJ1-5, the full variable domain is DAGVTQSPTHLIKTRGQQVTLRCSPISGHKSVSWYQQVLGQGPQFIFQYYEKEERGRGNFPDRFSARQFPNYSSELNVNALLLGDSALYLCASSPGEVIGNQPQHFGDGTRLSIL.

The chain joins TRBV7-9 to TRBJ2-1; 7 nucleotides align to TRBD2. The CDR3 covers 16 residues. Germline V gene data show CDR1 as SEHNR and CDR2 as FQNEAQ (reference sequence). After removal of 3 bases from V and 7 bases from J, the junction contained 12 bases not matched to a gene. CDR3 sequence reads: CASSFGAGVTSNEQFF. CDR3 sequence (DNA): TGTGCCAGCAGCTTTGGGGCGGGAGTGACCTCTAATGAGCAGTTCTTC.

V usage is TRBV4-1 and J usage is TRBJ1-5; 7 bases fit TRBD1. The CDR3 loop spans 18 amino acids. The ends lost 1 base at V and 4 bases at J; junction bases unmatched: 13. Germline CDR1 and CDR2: MGHRA and YSYEKL. The CDR3 loop is CASSQVKTGREINQPQHF. The DNA of the CDR3 is TGCGCCAGCAGCCAAGTAAAGACAGGGCGAGAAATTAATCAGCCCCAGCATTTT.

The rearrangement joins TRBV7-8 to TRBJ2-5; the match to TRBD2 covers 13 bases. CDR3 size: 18 residues. CDR1 and CDR2 from the germline V gene are SGHVS and FQNEAQ. J was trimmed by 5 bases and V by 5 bases; bases with no gene match: 14. The CDR3 sequence is CASSDGLAGVLTWETQYF. CDR3 sequence (DNA): TGTGCCAGCAGCGACGGACTAGCGGGAGTCCTCACTTGGGAGACCCAGTACTTC.

The V call is TRBV11-2, the J call TRBJ2-5, with TRBD1 matching 8 bases. V lost 0 bases to trimming and J lost 5 bases; unmatched junction nucleotides: 11. The germline gives CDR1 SGHAT, CDR2 FQNNGV. This CDR3 has 17 residues. CDR3 loop: CASSLDPDRGFGETQYF. The CDR3 nucleotides are TGTGCCAGCAGCTTAGATCCCGACAGGGGTTTCGGGGAGACCCAGTACTTC.

V and J are TRBV29-1 and TRBJ1-2, with D unresolved. CDR1 SQVTM and CDR2 ANQGSEA come from the germline V gene. The CDR3 contains 11 residues. V shed 2 bases and J shed 6 bases, with 7 bases lying between them. Here the CDR3 DNA reads TGCAGCGTTGAAACAGATGATGGCTACACCTTC. Encoded protein: CSVETDDGYTF. Drawing the rest from reference TRBV29-1 and TRBJ1-2, the complete variable domain is SAVISQKPSRDICQRGTSLTIQCQVDSQVTMMFWYRQQPGQSLTLIATANQGSEATYESGFVIDKFPISRPNLTFSTLTVSNMSPEDSSIYLCSVETDDGYTFGSGTRLTVV.

CDR3 coding DNA: TGTGCCAGCAGTCCCTCCAACCTCGGAAACACCATATATTTT. The encoded protein is CASSPSNLGNTIYF. This rearrangement joins TRBV27 to TRBJ1-3; D gene uncertain. The ends were cut back, 5 bases at V and 4 bases at J, with 12 bases in the middle. This CDR3 spans 14 amino acids. Germline V gene data show CDR1 as MNHEY and CDR2 as SMNVEV (reference sequence).

The chain employs TRBV28 and TRBJ1-2; no firm D call. CDR3 length: 14 residues. Trimming took 4 bases from V and 3 from J, leaving 12 bases between them. Germline lookup yields CDR1 MDHEN and CDR2 SYDVKM. This CDR3 reads CASSSVQFDYGYTF. DNA for the CDR3: TGTGCCAGCAGTTCTGTCCAGTTTGACTATGGCTACACCTTC.

The V call is TRBV28, the J call TRBJ2-4, with D tentatively TRBD2 (6 bases). V gave up 5 bases and J gave up 3 bases, with 11 bases separating them. The V gene's germline CDR1 is MDHEN and CDR2 SYDVKM. This CDR3 has 14 residues. The CDR3 DNA sequence: TGTGCCAGCAGTAAGCGGGCGGGCAAAAACATTCAGTACTTC. Its protein product is CASSKRAGKNIQYF.

The chain joins TRBV7-9 to TRBJ2-2, with TRBD2 matching over 15 bases. The V segment lost 5 bases and the J segment 3 bases; nucleotides outside the gene matches: 10. CDR1 is SEHNR, CDR2 FQNEAQ, per germline (reference sequence). The CDR3 runs 19 residues. The CDR3 region has the DNA TGTGCCAGCAGCCCGGAAGACGGGACTAGCGGGAGGTACACCGGGGAGCTGTTTTTT. It specifies CASSPEDGTSGRYTGELFF. The whole variable domain, remainder taken from reference TRBV7-9 and TRBJ2-2, is DTGVSQNPRHKITKRGQNVTFRCDPISEHNRLYWYRQTLGQGPEFLTYFQNEAQLEKSRLLSDRFSAERPKGSFSTLEIQRTEQGDSAMYLCASSPEDGTSGRYTGELFFGEGSRLTVL.

The chain joins TRBV9 to TRBJ1-2; weak D call: TRBD1 (5 bases). V gave up 4 bases and J gave up 0 bases, with 13 bases separating them. The germline V gene encodes CDR1 SGDLS and CDR2 YYNGEE. The CDR3 length is 15 residues. CDR3 sequence: CASSPRQYPNYGYTF. The CDR3 nucleotides read TGTGCCAGCAGCCCGCGACAGTACCCTAACTATGGCTACACCTTC.

Comment on this clone: In the same sample, other DNA sequences code for this CDR3. V gene TRBV6-5 combines with J gene TRBJ2-7; D possibly matches TRBD1 or TRBD2 (7 bases each). In germline, CDR1 is MNHEY, CDR2 SVGAGI. V shed 0 bases and J shed 5 bases, with 14 bases lying between them. There are 15 residues in the CDR3. The CDR3 here is CASSYSGQGGNEQYF. The DNA of the CDR3 is TGTGCCAGCAGTTACTCGGGGCAGGGGGGGAACGAGCAGTACTTC.

The CDR3 spells CASSLVGAEREGNEQFF. The CDR3 DNA is TGTGCCAGCAGCTTAGTGGGGGCGGAGCGGGAGGGCAATGAGCAGTTCTTC. This rearrangement joins TRBV7-9 to TRBJ2-1; 10 nucleotides align to TRBD2. Germline CDR1 and CDR2: SEHNR and FQNEAQ (reference sequence). This CDR3 has 17 residues. J was trimmed by 6 bases and V by 1 base; bases with no gene match: 9.